One sample yielded the 20 T cell receptor beta chains listed below, sequenced in a study of graft-versus-host responses after intestinal transplantation. This table comes from immunoSEQ multiplex PCR, and its TCRdb copy is limited to in-frame clones, with some not included. The sample lists under 85,000 clones; around 95% were seen once. No cognate antigen is known for these TCRs. The material sequenced was unstimulated CD8+ T cells sorted from spleen or lymph node cells, taken before intestinal transplant. The receptor source for this set is a human donor who received an intestinal transplant.

V is TRBV10-2 and J is TRBJ1-1; D remains ambiguous. CDR3 length: 14 residues. Trimming removed 2 bases at V and 0 bases at J, with 7 bases between. Per germline, CDR1 WSHSY and CDR2 SAAADI. The CDR3 reads CASSEGFMNTEAFF. CDR3 nucleotides: TGCGCCAGCAGTGAGGGGTTCATGAACACTGAAGCTTTCTTT.

The V and J genes are TRBV27 and TRBJ2-1, with D hard to call. Germline-derived CDR1 and CDR2 are MNHEY and SMNVEV (reference sequence). This CDR3 has 13 residues. Between the trimmed V and J ends, which lost 7 bases and 1 base, there was a span of 8 bases. CDR3 loop: CASMSASYNEQFF. The CDR3 nucleotides read TGTGCCAGCATGAGTGCTTCCTACAATGAGCAGTTCTTC.

The rearrangement uses TRBV27 and TRBJ2-2; the D gene is possibly TRBD1 (6 bases). The CDR3 spans 15 residues. Trimming removed 7 bases at V and 3 bases at J, with 15 bases between. CDR1 and CDR2 (germline): MNHEY, SMNVEV (reference sequence). The CDR3 DNA reads as TGTGCCAGCACTACAGGGTTGGAGTACACCGGGGAGCTGTTTTTT. Protein sequence: CASTTGLEYTGELFF.

This chain uses TRBV27 with TRBJ2-7, with D perhaps matching TRBD1 (6 bases). V was cut by 2 bases and J by 6 bases, with 11 bases left in between. The CDR3 totals 13 residues. Looked up from germline, CDR1 is MNHEY and CDR2 is SMNVEV (reference sequence). The CDR3 sequence: CASSLGGGREQYF. For the CDR3, the DNA is TGTGCCAGCAGTTTAGGGGGCGGGCGCGAGCAGTACTTC.

V and J are TRBV28 and TRBJ2-7; tentatively, D is TRBD1 or TRBD2 (5 bases each). Germline V gene sequence: CDR1 MDHEN, CDR2 SYDVKM. The CDR3 spans 17 residues. Trimming took off 2 bases at V and 0 bases at J, with 17 bases between the two ends. In DNA, the CDR3 is TGTGCCAGCAGTTTAAATAGGATCGGGGCGGGCTCCTACGAGCAGTACTTC. Translating it yields CASSLNRIGAGSYEQYF.

This chain joins TRBV6-5 and TRBJ1-2, with 7 bases lining up with TRBD1. The CDR3 sequence is 13 residues long. Germline lookup yields CDR1 MNHEY and CDR2 SVGAGI. The V and J ends lost 5 bases and 4 bases, in that order; junction bases with no gene match: 4. The DNA of the CDR3 is TGTGCCAGCAGTATTGGGACAGCCTATGGCTACACCTTC. Protein sequence: CASSIGTAYGYTF.

V gene TRBV27 combines with J gene TRBJ1-1; the match to TRBD1 covers 10 bases. CDR3 size: 13 residues. Germline trimming cut 4 bases from V and 5 bases from J; bases unmatched to any gene: 1. Germline assignment: CDR1 MNHEY and CDR2 SMNVEV (reference sequence). CDR3 sequence (DNA): TGTGCCAGCAGTTGGGACAGGGGAACTGAAGCTTTCTTT. As protein: CASSWDRGTEAFF.

V is TRBV11-1 and J is TRBJ2-7; D perhaps matches TRBD2 (5 bases). Germline V gene sequence: CDR1 SGHAT, CDR2 FQDESV (reference sequence). The CDR3 loop spans 14 amino acids. Trimming left V 1 base short and J 2 bases short, with 9 bases between. The CDR3 bases are TGTGCCAGCAGCTTAGAGGTCGGGGCCTACGAGCAGTACTTC. Translated: CASSLEVGAYEQYF.

DNA of the CDR3: TGTGCCAGCAGTTCGCTATTAGGGCCCAGGACGAAAATACAAGAGACCCAGTACTTC. It is translated as CASSSLLGPRTKIQETQYF. The V gene is TRBV27, the J gene TRBJ2-5; D gene unclear. V was cut by 4 bases and J by 2 bases, with 26 bases left in between. The CDR3 is 19 amino acids. Germline values: CDR1 MNHEY, CDR2 SMNVEV (reference sequence).

The rearrangement joins TRBV5-1 to TRBJ1-6, with 7 positions matching TRBD1. The CDR3 length is 16 residues. Looked up from germline, CDR1 is SGHRS and CDR2 is YFSETQ. The V segment lost 4 bases and the J segment 8 bases; nucleotides outside the gene matches: 12. CDR3 sequence: CASSTELTGWHSPLHF. The CDR3, as DNA: TGCGCCAGCAGCACCGAGTTGACAGGGTGGCATTCACCCCTCCACTTT.

The chain joins TRBV25-1 to TRBJ2-7, with D possibly being TRBD1 or TRBD2 (6 bases each). CDR1 and CDR2 (germline): MGHDK, SYGVNS. CDR3 length equals 15 residues. Trimming cost V 3 bases and J 3 bases, with 15 bases left between them. CDR3 region: CASSDGGTGFYEQYF. The CDR3 coding sequence is TGTGCCAGCAGTGACGGGGGAACAGGGTTCTACGAGCAGTACTTC.

The chain links TRBV19 to TRBJ2-7, with TRBD2 matching 15 bases. CDR1 and CDR2 (germline): LNHDA, SQIVND (reference sequence). The V and J ends lost 5 bases and 0 bases, in that order; junction bases with no gene match: 5. The CDR3 has 17 residues. CDR3 region: CASSDPGLAGGSYEQYF. DNA of the CDR3: TGTGCCAGTAGTGATCCGGGACTAGCGGGAGGCTCCTACGAGCAGTACTTC.

The genes are TRBV5-1 and TRBJ1-2; 8 bases are shared with TRBD1. V lost 4 bases to trimming and J lost 5 bases; unmatched junction nucleotides: 7. From germline, CDR1 is SGHRS and CDR2 YFSETQ. CDR3 length: 14 amino acids. As DNA, the CDR3 is TGCGCCAGCAGCGGTGGGACAGGTGGATATGGCTACACCTTC. Protein product: CASSGGTGGYGYTF.

The chain employs TRBV5-1 and TRBJ2-1; TRBD1 matches 7 bases. There are 21 residues in the CDR3. The germline CDR1 and CDR2 sequences are SGHRS and YFSETQ. V lost 0 bases and J lost 5; bases outside the gene matches: 23. The CDR3 DNA sequence: TGCGCCAGCAGCTTGGAGGTGCCCTATGTGAACGTCCGGGACAGAGACAATGAGCAGTTCTTC. It is translated as CASSLEVPYVNVRDRDNEQFF. The full variable domain, its missing parts supplied by reference TRBV5-1 and TRBJ2-1, is KAGVTQTPRYLIKTRGQQVTLSCSPISGHRSVSWYQQTPGQGLQFLFEYFSETQRNKGNFPGRFSGRQFSNSRSEMNVSTLELGDSALYLCASSLEVPYVNVRDRDNEQFFGPGTRLTVL.

V usage is TRBV6-5 and J usage is TRBJ2-7; a weak D match, TRBD1 (5 bases). V dropped 2 bases and J dropped 0 bases, with 14 bases sitting between them. Germline values: CDR1 MNHEY, CDR2 SVGAGI. CDR3 size: 16 residues. The CDR3 bases are TGTGCCAGCAGTTACGGGATAGGGGATCACTCCTACGAGCAGTACTTC. Translating it yields CASSYGIGDHSYEQYF.

CDR3 coding DNA: TGTGCCACCAGCAGATCCTCATCCTACGAGCAGTACTTC. Residues: CATSRSSSYEQYF. The genes are TRBV15 and TRBJ2-7; D is ambiguous. The V end lost 2 bases, the J end lost 1 base, and 6 bases lay between the germline ends. The germline V gene has CDR1 LNHNV and CDR2 YYDKDF (reference sequence). This CDR3 region has 13 residues.

The V and J genes are TRBV27 and TRBJ2-1; D call uncertain. Trimming pared 4 bases from V and 5 bases from J, leaving 15 bases between. Germline CDR1 is MNHEY and CDR2 is SMNVEV (reference sequence). The CDR3 has 15 amino acids. CDR3: CASSYNWAYHNEQFF. CDR3 in DNA: TGTGCCAGCAGTTACAACTGGGCCTACCACAATGAGCAGTTCTTC.

The chain recombines TRBV10-1 with TRBJ2-1; 16 bases agree with TRBD2. This CDR3 region has 19 residues. With 0 bases clipped from V and 0 bases from J, the junction kept 2 bases outside the gene matches. Germline V lookup: CDR1 WNHNN, CDR2 SYGVQD (reference sequence). This CDR3 is CASSESGTSGRVSYNEQFF. CDR3 DNA: TGCGCCAGCAGTGAGTCGGGGACTAGCGGGAGGGTCTCCTACAATGAGCAGTTCTTC.

The chain has TRBV18 and TRBJ2-1; D ambiguous. The CDR3 has 12 amino acids. Trimming took 5 bases from V and 4 from J, leaving 6 bases between them. The germline CDR1 and CDR2 sequences are KGHSH and LQKENI. CDR3 sequence reads: CASSEIYNEQFF. CDR3 bases: TGTGCCAGCTCAGAAATTTACAATGAGCAGTTCTTC.

The J gene is TRBJ2-3, the V gene TRBV29-1, with 12 bases aligning to TRBD2. Germline CDR1 is SQVTM and CDR2 is ANQGSEA. Unmatched junction bases numbered 12, after V lost 1 base and J lost 4 bases. The CDR3 covers 18 residues. DNA of the CDR3: TGCAGCGTTGAAGCCCCGACTAGCGGGAGATGGGATGCAGATACGCAGTATTTT. Protein: CSVEAPTSGRWDADTQYF.